Below, one T cell receptor beta chain is given with its context. In the original workflow: For nucleated cells, counts were estimated from reference gene primer amplification. The assay was immunoSEQ multiplex PCR, and TCRdb's table has in-frame clones only and misses some. The D gene and trimming were derived from the DNA, and the V and J assignments and clone size from that table. The data hold more than 90,000 clones, with around 81% observed a single time. V was pared by 3 bases and J by 6 bases, with 7 bases of the junction left unmatched. Germline CDR1 reads SEHNR; CDR2 reads FQNEAQ (reference sequence). The CDR3 totals 15 residues. This specimen comes from a study of blood T cell repertoires in COVID-19. Study background: The United States, Italy and Spain provided the acute and convalescent COVID-19 samples.

Sequenced material: peripheral blood. The source of this sequence is a man in his sixties with acute or convalescent COVID-19. This chain links TRBV7-9 with TRBJ2-1; 8 bases align to TRBD2. For the CDR3, the DNA is TGTGCCAGCAGCTTTAAACTAGCGGAAGGCAATGAGCAGTTCTTC. Residues: CASSFKLAEGNEQFF. The full variable domain, with the rest looked up from reference TRBV7-9 and TRBJ2-1, is DTGVSQNPRHKITKRGQNVTFRCDPISEHNRLYWYRQTLGQGPEFLTYFQNEAQLEKSRLLSDRFSAERPKGSFSTLEIQRTEQGDSAMYLCASSFKLAEGNEQFFGPGTRLTVL.